Reported below is one T cell receptor (beta chain). This sample was taken from a study of T cell responses to AZD1222 COVID-19 vaccine. Assay used: immunoSEQ multiplex PCR; TCRdb lists only in-frame clones, some missing. The sample consists of 110,000 or so clones, roughly 90% of them appearing once. V lost 1 base, J lost 5 bases, and 14 bases lay in between. The CDR3 is 15 residues long. The germline V gene has CDR1 SGHVS and CDR2 FQNEAQ. The source material was peripheral blood, sampled on day 0 of AZD1222 vaccination. This chain links TRBV7-8 with TRBJ2-5; tentatively, D is TRBD1 (6 bases). This TCR was sampled from an adult in good health. CDR3 protein: CASSLVGHRGETQYF. CDR3 DNA sequence: TGTGCCAGCAGCTTAGTGGGACACCGCGGCGAGACCCAGTACTTC.